These 10 T cell receptor beta chains came from one sample sequenced in a study of T-cell memory formation after mild COVID-19. TCRdb re-derived calls from the 5' RACE reads in MiXCR, one entry per CDR3 protein. The sample records 75,000 to 95,000 distinct CDR3 sequences, about 13% being singletons. Source material: PBMCs or a T cell subset sorted from them (not recorded which). The origin of the receptors is an adult woman who had mild COVID-19 (a few samples of this study predate the infection). Cell type and time point are not known.

The chain is built from TRBV4-3 and TRBJ2-1; TRBD2 agrees at 11 bases. The germline CDR1 and CDR2 sequences are LGHNA and YSLEER. V shed 4 bases and J 0 bases; nucleotides not matched to a gene: 14. The CDR3 spans 20 residues. This CDR3 is CASSRLGLADPMGSYNEQFF. CDR3 in DNA: TGCGCCAGCAGCCGGTTGGGACTAGCGGACCCCATGGGCTCCTACAATGAGCAGTTCTTC.

This clonotype was found a few times. The chain has TRBV18 and TRBJ1-2; 7 positions agree with TRBD1. The CDR3 extends over 17 amino acids. V shed 3 bases and J 5 bases; nucleotides not matched to a gene: 15. Germline assignment: CDR1 KGHSH and CDR2 LQKENI. CDR3 protein: CASSPPWVTGQEYGYTF. The CDR3 DNA reads as TGTGCCAGCTCACCTCCATGGGTGACAGGGCAAGAATATGGCTACACCTTC.

This clonotype was counted only a few times. This chain links TRBV20-1 with TRBJ2-7; tentatively, D is TRBD2 (6 bases). CDR1 is DFQATT and CDR2 is SNEGSKA in the germline V gene (reference sequence). This CDR3 region has 16 residues. Trimming took 1 base from V and 3 from J, leaving 19 bases between them. The CDR3 region has the DNA TGCAGTGCTAGAGTAAACGCGGGGCGTCACCTCTACGAGCAGTACTTC. As protein: CSARVNAGRHLYEQYF.

This clonotype was seen a handful of times. The rearrangement uses TRBV7-2 and TRBJ1-5; maybe TRBD1 (6 bases). Trimming removed 5 bases from V and 5 bases from J, with 22 bases in between. The CDR3 is 17 residues long. The V gene's germline CDR1 is SGHTA and CDR2 FQGNSA. CDR3 coding DNA: TGTGCCAGCAGCCCTCCGGTGGGACAAATTCCCCATCAGCCCCAGCATTTT. Protein sequence: CASSPPVGQIPHQPQHF. Supplemented by reference TRBV7-2 and TRBJ1-5, the full variable domain reads GAGVSQSPSNKVTEKGKDVELRCDPISGHTALYWYRQSLGQGLEFLIYFQGNSAPDKSGLPSDRFSAERTGGSVSTLTIQRTQQEDSAVYLCASSPPVGQIPHQPQHFGDGTRLSIL.

In this sample, this clonotype turned up many times. The rearrangement uses TRBV15 and TRBJ2-3; 7 bases are a match to TRBD2. CDR1 LNHNV and CDR2 YYDKDF come from the germline V gene (reference sequence). With V trimmed by 4 bases and J by 6 bases, 7 bases remained unmatched. The CDR3 covers 14 residues. The CDR3 loop is CATSTGLGRDTQYF. CDR3 in DNA: TGTGCCACCAGCACCGGACTAGGTCGCGATACGCAGTATTTT.

The chain is built from TRBV7-9 and TRBJ2-5, with D tentatively TRBD1 (5 bases). CDR1 is SEHNR and CDR2 is FQNEAQ in the germline V gene (reference sequence). Trimming took 0 bases from V and 3 from J, leaving 20 bases between them. The CDR3 contains 18 residues. The CDR3 loop reads CASSLAMRLGREEETQYF. The DNA of the CDR3 is TGTGCCAGCAGCTTAGCGATGAGGTTGGGCAGGGAAGAAGAGACCCAGTACTTC.

This clonotype was detected only a few times. The rearrangement links TRBV15 to TRBJ1-1; D is possibly TRBD1 (5 bases). Germline lookup yields CDR1 LNHNV and CDR2 YYDKDF (reference sequence). V gave up 9 bases and J gave up 8 bases, with 13 bases separating them. The CDR3 spans 11 residues. Here the CDR3 reads CATETGAEAFF. As DNA, the CDR3 is TGTGCCACTGAAACAGGAGCCGAAGCTTTCTTT.

This clonotype was counted only a few times. The rearrangement joins TRBV20-1 to TRBJ2-5, with D possibly being TRBD2 (5 bases). This CDR3 has 12 amino acids. Germline CDR1 and CDR2: DFQATT and SNEGSKA (reference sequence). With 1 base removed from V and 5 bases from J, the gap between germline ends came to 8 bases. The CDR3 coding sequence is TGCAGTGCTAGAGCTAGCAGGGAGACCCAGTACTTC. This translates into CSARASRETQYF.

V and J are TRBV7-2 and TRBJ2-3; 7 nucleotides line up with TRBD1. CDR1 is SGHTA and CDR2 is FQGNSA in the germline V gene. The V segment lost 4 bases and the J segment 2 bases; nucleotides outside the gene matches: 3. This CDR3 contains 14 residues. CDR3 in amino acids: CASSWGQNTDTQYF. The CDR3 DNA sequence: TGTGCCAGCAGCTGGGGACAGAACACAGATACGCAGTATTTT.

This rearrangement joins TRBV7-9 to TRBJ1-1; D gene uncertain. V lost 6 bases and J lost 5, with 10 bases in between. CDR1 SEHNR and CDR2 FQNEAQ come from the germline V gene (reference sequence). CDR3 size: 12 residues. The CDR3 DNA sequence: TGTGCCAGCAGGTTAACGGGGACTGAAGCTTTCTTT. Its translation: CASRLTGTEAFF.